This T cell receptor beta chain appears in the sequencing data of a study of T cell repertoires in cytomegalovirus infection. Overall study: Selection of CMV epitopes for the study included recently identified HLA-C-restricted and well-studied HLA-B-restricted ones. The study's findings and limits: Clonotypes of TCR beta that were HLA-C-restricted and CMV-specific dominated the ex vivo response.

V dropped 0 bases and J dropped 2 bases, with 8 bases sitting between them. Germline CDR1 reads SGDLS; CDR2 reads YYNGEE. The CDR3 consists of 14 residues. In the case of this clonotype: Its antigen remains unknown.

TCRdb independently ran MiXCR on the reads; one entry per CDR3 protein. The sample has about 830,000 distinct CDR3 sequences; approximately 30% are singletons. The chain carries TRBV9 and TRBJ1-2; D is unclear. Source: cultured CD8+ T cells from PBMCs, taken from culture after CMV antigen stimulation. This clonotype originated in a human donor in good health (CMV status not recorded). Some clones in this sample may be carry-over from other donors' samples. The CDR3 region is CASSVGDGNYGYTF. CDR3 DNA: TGTGCCAGCAGCGTAGGTGACGGGAACTATGGCTACACCTTC.